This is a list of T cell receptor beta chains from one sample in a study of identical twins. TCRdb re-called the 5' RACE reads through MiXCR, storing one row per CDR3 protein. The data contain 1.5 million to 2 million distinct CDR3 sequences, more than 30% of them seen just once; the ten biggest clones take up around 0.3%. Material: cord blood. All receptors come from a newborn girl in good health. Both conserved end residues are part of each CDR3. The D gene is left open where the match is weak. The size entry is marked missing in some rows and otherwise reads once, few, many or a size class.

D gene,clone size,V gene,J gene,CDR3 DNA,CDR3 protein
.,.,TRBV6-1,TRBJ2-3,TGTGCCAGCAGTGAAGACAGGGCCTTCAGCACAGATACGCAGTATTTT,CASSEDRAFSTDTQYF
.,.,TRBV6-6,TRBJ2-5,TGTGCCAGCAGTTACCCTTCAACGCAAGAGACCCAGTACTTC,CASSYPSTQETQYF
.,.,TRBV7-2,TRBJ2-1,TGTGCCAGCAGCTTATCGGAAGAGACCCAGTTCTTC,CASSLSEETQFF
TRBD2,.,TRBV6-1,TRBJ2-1,TGTGCCAGCAGAATTAGCGGGGGAGGGAATGAGCAGTTCTTC,CASRISGGGNEQFF
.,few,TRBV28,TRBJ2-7,TGTGCCAGCAGTTTTGTTCCCGCCAACTACGAGCAGTACTTC,CASSFVPANYEQYF
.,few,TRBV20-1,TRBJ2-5,TGCAGTGCTAGAGATCATTTTGGGCGTGAAATCACCTACAATGAGCAGTACTTC,CSARDHFGREITYNEQYF
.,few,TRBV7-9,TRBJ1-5,TGTGCCAGCAGCCCTTCCGCTAATATGGAGCTGGGTCAGCCCCAGCATTTT,CASSPSANMELGQPQHF
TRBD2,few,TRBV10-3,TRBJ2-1,TGTGCCATCAGTCCGCGACCAGCGGGAGGGAGCTCCTACAATGAGCAGTTCTTC,CAISPRPAGGSSYNEQFF
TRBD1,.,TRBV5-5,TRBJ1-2,TGTGCCAGCAGCTTCCGACAGGGGTTTAACTATGGCTACACCTTC,CASSFRQGFNYGYTF
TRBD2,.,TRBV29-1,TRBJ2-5,TGCAGCGTCCAAGCGGGAGGGGGGAAGTACTTC,CSVQAGGGKYF
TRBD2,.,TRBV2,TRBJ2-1,TGTGCCATCCTGACTAGCGGGAGTAGCAATGAGCAGTTCTTC,CAILTSGSSNEQFF
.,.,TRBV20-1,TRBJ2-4,TGCAGTGCTTTGCGCCACCCGGTTTCCAAAAACATTCAGTACTTC,CSALRHPVSKNIQYF
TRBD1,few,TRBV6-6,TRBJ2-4,TGTGCCAGCAGACCGGACAGGGCGCAAAACATTCAGTACTTC,CASRPDRAQNIQYF
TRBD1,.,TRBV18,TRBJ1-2,TGTGCCGGCTCACCGGACAGGAACTATGGCTACACCTTC,CAGSPDRNYGYTF
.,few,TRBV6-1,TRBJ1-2,TGTGCCAGCAGGATGGGACCCAACTATGGCTACACCTTC,CASRMGPNYGYTF